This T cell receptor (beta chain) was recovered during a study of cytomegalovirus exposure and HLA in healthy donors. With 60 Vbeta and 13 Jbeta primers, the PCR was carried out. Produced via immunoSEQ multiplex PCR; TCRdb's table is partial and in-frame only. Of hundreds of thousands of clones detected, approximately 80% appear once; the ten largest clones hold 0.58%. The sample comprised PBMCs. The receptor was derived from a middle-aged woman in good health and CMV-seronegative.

CDR3 nucleotides: TGTGCCAGCAGTCCGGACAGGGGACAGCCCCAGCATTTT. Its protein is CASSPDRGQPQHF. The chain employs TRBV2 and TRBJ1-5, with TRBD1 matching 9 bases. This CDR3 spans 13 amino acids. After removal of 5 bases from V and 7 bases from J, the junction contained 3 bases not matched to a gene. Germline V gene sequence: CDR1 SNHLY, CDR2 FYNNEI.